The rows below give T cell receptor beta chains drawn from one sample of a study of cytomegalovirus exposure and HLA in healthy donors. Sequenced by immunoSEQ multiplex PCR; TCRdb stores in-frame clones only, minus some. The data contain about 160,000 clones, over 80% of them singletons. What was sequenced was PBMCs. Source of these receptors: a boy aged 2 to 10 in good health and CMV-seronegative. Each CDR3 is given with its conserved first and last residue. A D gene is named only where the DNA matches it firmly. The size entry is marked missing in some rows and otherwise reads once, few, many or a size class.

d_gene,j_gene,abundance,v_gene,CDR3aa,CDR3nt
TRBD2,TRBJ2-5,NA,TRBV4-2,CASSKGLGETQYF,TGTGCCAGCAGCAAGGGACTAGGTGAGACCCAGTACTTC
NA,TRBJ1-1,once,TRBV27,CASSSQGTEAFF,TGTGCCAGCAGTTCACAGGGCACTGAAGCTTTCTTT
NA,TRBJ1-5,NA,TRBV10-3,CAISATGGVDQPQHF,TGTGCCATCAGTGCGACAGGTGGAGTAGATCAGCCCCAGCATTTT
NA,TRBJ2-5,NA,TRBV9,CASSTSGETQYF,TGTGCCAGCAGCACAAGTGGAGAGACCCAGTACTTC
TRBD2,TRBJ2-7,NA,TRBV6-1,CASSGSGRGYEQYF,TGTGCCAGCAGTGGGAGCGGGAGGGGTTACGAGCAGTACTTC
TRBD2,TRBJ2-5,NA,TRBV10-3,CAISGSSGGARETQYF,TGTGCCATCAGTGGCAGTAGCGGGGGGGCCAGGGAGACCCAGTACTTC
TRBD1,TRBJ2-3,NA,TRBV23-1,CASSHRQGLWYF,TGCGCCAGCAGTCATCGACAGGGTTTATGGTATTTT
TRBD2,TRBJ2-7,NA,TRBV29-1,CRRLAGPYEQYF,TGCAGGAGACTAGCGGGACCCTACGAGCAGTACTTC
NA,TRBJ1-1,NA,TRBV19,CASSMGPNTEAFF,TGTGCCAGTAGTATGGGGCCAAACACTGAAGCTTTCTTT
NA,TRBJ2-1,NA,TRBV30,CAWSVLVAPNEQFF,TGTGCCTGGAGTGTACTCGTAGCGCCCAATGAGCAGTTCTTC
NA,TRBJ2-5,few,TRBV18,CASSWDIKETQYF,TGTGCCAGCTCATGGGACATTAAAGAGACCCAGTACTTC
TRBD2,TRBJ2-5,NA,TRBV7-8,CASSLETSTGETQYF,TGTGCCAGCAGCTTAGAGACTAGCACGGGAGAGACCCAGTACTTC
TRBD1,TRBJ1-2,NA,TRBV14,CASSQERQGSKVGGYTF,TGTGCCAGCAGCCAAGAAAGACAGGGCAGCAAAGTTGGTGGCTACACCTTC
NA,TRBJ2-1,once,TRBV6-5,CASSSMDSYNEQFF,TGTGCCAGCAGTTCAATGGACAGCTACAATGAGCAGTTCTTC
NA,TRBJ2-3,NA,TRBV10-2,CASSLHGETPDTQYF,TGCGCCAGCAGTCTTCACGGTGAGACTCCAGATACGCAGTATTTT
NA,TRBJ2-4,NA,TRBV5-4,CASSSEGRNIQYF,TGTGCCAGCAGCTCGGAGGGCCGGAACATTCAGTACTTC
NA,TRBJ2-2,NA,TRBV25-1,CASSWEVGELFF,TGTGCCAGCAGCTGGGAGGTCGGGGAGCTGTTTTTT
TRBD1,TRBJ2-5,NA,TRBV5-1,CASSLELRDRGKETQYF,TGCGCCAGCAGCTTGGAACTCCGGGACAGAGGGAAAGAGACCCAGTACTTC
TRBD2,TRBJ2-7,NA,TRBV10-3,CAISEGVILRATSGRWYEQYF,TGTGCCATCAGTGAGGGAGTCATCCTCCGAGCGACTAGCGGGAGATGGTACGAGCAGTACTTC
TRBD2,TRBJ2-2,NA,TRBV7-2,CASSRTSENTGELFF,TGTGCCAGCAGTCGGACTAGCGAGAACACCGGGGAGCTGTTTTTT
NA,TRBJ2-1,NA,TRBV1,CTSSQPWTSGYNEQFF,TGCACCAGCAGCCAACCCTGGACTAGCGGCTACAATGAGCAGTTCTTC
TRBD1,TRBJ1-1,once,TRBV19,CASTDRVGKLLSAEAFF,TGTGCCAGTACGGACAGGGTAGGGAAGTTACTATCAGCTGAAGCTTTCTTT